Sequencing of this T cell receptor beta chain was carried out in a study of control samples from healthy donors and cancer patients. V lost 4 bases and J lost 0; bases outside the gene matches: 6. CDR1 and CDR2 from the germline V gene are SGHTA and FQGTGA. The CDR3 length is 16 residues. Libraries were prepared by immunoSEQ multiplex PCR; TCRdb keeps only in-frame clonotypes and omits some of them. Of roughly 130,000 clones detected, around 90% appear once; the ten largest clones hold 2% to 2.5%. This clone was counted once. The sequenced sample consisted of blood. This chain connects TRBV7-3 to TRBJ2-1; TRBD2 agrees at 7 bases. The sequence was obtained from a man between 18 and 35 years old in good health. This CDR3 is CASSYLADSSYNEQFF. In nucleotides, the CDR3 is TGTGCCAGCAGCTATCTAGCGGATAGCTCCTACAATGAGCAGTTCTTC.